The 6 T cell receptor beta chains below were found in one sample sequenced in a study of cytomegalovirus exposure and HLA in healthy donors. Vbeta (60) and Jbeta (13) primers were used in the PCR. Profiled with immunoSEQ multiplex PCR; TCRdb holds only in-frame clones, not every one. In the table there are under 250,000 clones, 80% to 85% of which are singletons. The sequenced sample was PBMCs. The receptors come from a woman aged 60-70 years in good health and CMV-seropositive.

The genes are TRBV20-1 and TRBJ1-1; D unclear. Trimming removed 1 base from V and 5 bases from J, with 5 bases in between. The CDR3 has 11 residues. The germline V gene encodes CDR1 DFQATT and CDR2 SNEGSKA (reference sequence). The CDR3 protein is CSARGPTEAFF. DNA of the CDR3: TGCAGTGCTAGAGGTCCGACTGAAGCTTTCTTT.

V is TRBV6-5 and J is TRBJ2-1, with 8 bases that match TRBD1. The CDR3 is made up of 15 amino acids. CDR1 is MNHEY, CDR2 SVGAGI, per germline. V gave up 6 bases and J gave up 0 bases; unmatched junction bases: 4. Here the CDR3 reads CASSYRGSSYNEQFF. The CDR3 nucleotides are TGTGCCAGCAGCTACAGGGGGAGCTCCTACAATGAGCAGTTCTTC.

The J gene is TRBJ2-3, the V gene TRBV4-1, with D possibly being TRBD1 (5 bases). V was pared by 0 bases and J by 0 bases, with 16 bases between. From germline, CDR1 is MGHRA and CDR2 YSYEKL. CDR3 size: 18 residues. CDR3 sequence (DNA): TGCGCCAGCAGCCAAGACTTGGAAAGGGGATCTAGCACAGATACGCAGTATTTT. This encodes CASSQDLERGSSTDTQYF.

CDR3 sequence: CASSLSGSGHEQYF. In DNA, the CDR3 is TGTGCCAGCAGCCTAAGCGGGAGCGGCCACGAGCAGTACTTC. The chain is built from TRBV7-8 and TRBJ2-7; 8 bases align to TRBD2. The CDR3 covers 14 residues. Germline lookup yields CDR1 SGHVS and CDR2 FQNEAQ. With 5 bases clipped from V and 5 bases from J, the junction kept 8 bases outside the gene matches.

The chain has TRBV18 and TRBJ2-1; TRBD2 aligns across 9 bases. The CDR3 length is 14 residues. Trimming took 0 bases from V and 7 from J; bases not matched to a gene: 1. Germline CDR1 is KGHSH and CDR2 is LQKENI. CDR3 DNA: TGTGCCAGCTCACCACCTAGCGGGAGAAATGAGCAGTTCTTC. It yields the protein CASSPPSGRNEQFF.

This clone was observed a handful of times. This chain connects TRBV28 to TRBJ1-4; possibly TRBD1 for D (5 bases). This CDR3 comprises 13 residues. Trimming cost V 6 bases and J 5 bases, with 10 bases left between them. The germline V gene encodes CDR1 MDHEN and CDR2 SYDVKM. CDR3 DNA: TGTGCCAGCAGAGGGGTGAGGAATGAAAAACTGTTTTTT. It is translated as CASRGVRNEKLFF. Variable domain in full (rest from reference TRBV28 and TRBJ1-4): DVKVTQSSRYLVKRTGEKVFLECVQDMDHENMFWYRQDPGLGLRLIYFSYDVKMKEKGDIPEGYSVSREKKERFSLILESASTNQTSMYLCASRGVRNEKLFFGSGTQLSVL.